This T cell receptor beta chain was retrieved from a study of PD-1 blockade in classical Hodgkin lymphoma (dated by TCRdb to about 2020). About the full investigation: Nivolumab dosing was 3 mg/kg intravenously every 2 weeks, continuing until either disease progression or unacceptable toxicity. The study used TCR beta sequencing and CyTOF to define a peripheral blood immune signature of response to PD-1 blockade in classical Hodgkin lymphoma.

Interpreted using the paper, the time point label stands for: cycle 1 day 1 (C1D1), immediately before nivolumab initiation. Every trial patient had relapsed after autologous stem cell transplantation, and cohorts A, B and C differed in prior brentuximab vedotin exposure. The trial cohort included more than 55 patients with relapsed/refractory classical Hodgkin lymphoma, and each patient had a best overall response of complete response, partial response or progressive disease. Single-agent nivolumab was administered to trial patients in the multi-cohort phase II CheckMate 205 trial. Best overall response was determined by an independent review committee according to the 2007 International Working Group response criteria. Trial PBMCs were collected immediately before nivolumab initiation (C1D1) and during therapy at cycle 2 day 1 and cycle 4 day 1. Peripheral blood was collected in 8 mL Vacutainer Cell Preparation Tubes, from which PBMCs were isolated by centrifugation and then cryopreserved.

The Qiagen DNeasy kit was used to extract genomic DNA from unsorted PBMCs and from the negatively selected CD4+ and CD8+ fractions. Amplification of TCR beta CDR3 regions was done by immunoSEQ multiplex PCR with primers that anneal to V and J segments. A synthetic immune receptor repertoire was used to minimize amplification bias, and any residual bias was removed computationally once sequencing was done. As for the authors' bioinformatics: Repertoire diversity was quantified as the Shannon entropy index using custom Python scripts. The unsorted, CD4+ and CD8+ repertoires were each analyzed separately, with the exception of combined analyses, where CD4+ and CD8+ sequences were merged in silico. A clone counted as expanded when the clone's frequency after treatment rose at least 2-fold relative to C1D1, and clones undetected at baseline were given a pseudocount of 0.5. Clones with 0 or 1 copy at C1D1 were classified as singleton clones, and clones with 2 or more copies were classified as non-singleton clones. Clones expanded in unsorted samples were labelled as CD4+, CD8+ or unknown by matching protein sequences in sorted samples from the same patient. Diversity changes from C1D1 to C4D1 were tested in paired samples using Wilcoxon tests. TCRdb re-hosts the immuneACCESS table, in-frame sequences only. Its copies lack some clones; in the studies checked, an unresolved V gene accounts for under half of them, and the cause for the rest is not known. The V and J calls and the clone size are those of that table, but D and trimming were determined from the DNA. Recorded for this sample are tens of thousands of clones; 70% to 90% of them occurred a single time. The ten largest clones represent nearly 2.5% of the sample.

For this clone: There is no known antigen for this receptor. Base-call qualities are not available, and no considerably larger clone is one nucleotide away.

The junction shows trimming of 3 bases on V and 0 bases on J, plus 22 bases between the germline ends. The germline V gene specifies KGHSH as CDR1 and LQKENI as CDR2. The CDR3 goes from the cysteine to the phenylalanine over 19 residues. Of the read, only the CDR3 DNA is kept; its 57 bases are in frame from base 1. General findings and caveats noted by the study authors: The study was limited to a single clinical trial cohort, and causes of repertoire differences, possibly disease activity or prior therapy, remained undefined. Trial patients with a complete response had baseline diversity similar to that of newly diagnosed patients, while partial responders and progressors had significantly lower diversity. Newly diagnosed patients were reported to have lower baseline TCR diversity than healthy donors, and relapsed/refractory patients were reported to have lower baseline TCR diversity still. Lower diversity was observed in patients in whom nivolumab was started less than 1 year after ASCT, and these patients were excluded from later analyses so that confounding by immune reconstitution would be avoided. By C4D1, a significant rise was seen in CD4+ TCR diversity but not in CD8+ TCR diversity (p=0.0027 vs p=0.16), and the rise was most apparent among complete responders (p=0.02).

The rearranged chain carries TRBV18 and TRBJ2-3, and perhaps TRBD1 as D gene, on 6 matching bases. The TCR originated in a human donor with classical Hodgkin lymphoma. Sequenced here: peripheral blood mononuclear cells (PBMCs), sampled at baseline. The CDR3 region reads CASSPTPDSYFTSTDTQYF. The nucleotide sequence reads TGTGCCAGCTCACCGACACCGGACAGCTATTTCACTAGCACAGATACGCAGTATTTT.